This T cell receptor (beta chain) was recorded in a study of CD8 T cells in Susac syndrome. Study-level findings and limits: As the study acknowledged, the number of individuals who were part of its TCR sequencing and HLA analysis was relatively small.

V was cut by 5 bases and J by 2 bases, with 10 bases left in between. The germline V gene encodes CDR1 SQVTM and CDR2 ANQGSEA. The CDR3 length is 12 residues. With regard to this clonotype: Its antigen is as yet unknown.

The authors reverse transcribed about 0.45 to 1 ug RNA with random hexamers. TCRdb recomputed calls from the immunoSEQ multiplex PCR reads with MiXCR, one row per CDR3 protein. Of about 300,000 distinct CDR3 sequences listed, 75% to 85% are singletons. The gene calls are TRBV29-1 and TRBJ2-7; TRBD1 or TRBD2 may be the D gene (6 bases each). Material: CD8+ T cells from PBMCs. The clonotype was recovered from a human donor with multiple sclerosis. The CDR3 DNA follows: TGCAGCGTTCAAGGGGGGCCCTACGAGCAGTACTTC. It codes for CSVQGGPYEQYF.